The text below deals with one T cell receptor beta chain. This sample was taken from a study of blood T cell repertoires in COVID-19. Using immunoSEQ multiplex PCR, the repertoire was profiled, and TCRdb retains in-frame clones only, with some absent. The sample consists of just over 300,000 clones, just under 90% of them appearing once. CDR1 is LGHDT, CDR2 YNNKEL, per germline (reference sequence). Trimming removed 0 bases at V and 6 bases at J, with 11 bases between. The CDR3 extends over 14 amino acids. The chain is built from TRBV3-1 (or the pseudogene TRBV3-2) and TRBJ1-2; possible D gene TRBD1, 6 bases. The sequence was obtained from a woman in her 30s with COVID-19, enrolled during active disease. Sequenced input: peripheral blood. CDR3 protein: CASSQDHRDHGYTF. The DNA for the CDR3 is TGTGCCAGCAGCCAAGATCACAGGGATCATGGCTACACCTTC.